This TCR beta chain was identified during a study of CXCR3-negative and CXCR3-positive naive CD8 T cells. Regarding the study as a whole: Across naive subsets, surface CD5 expression was comparable, and TCR strength was inferred from properties of the TRB CDR3.

Note on this clonotype: The target antigen is unknown.

The CDR3 is 14 residues long. Germline assignment: CDR1 SQVTM and CDR2 ANQGSEA. All TRB cDNA libraries came from 5' RACE performed with UMI labels. One entry per CDR3 protein, without DNA, is what TCRdb gives after re-calling the 5' RACE reads. The sample has under 85,000 distinct CDR3 sequences, and its top ten clones hold approximately 1.5%. The sample comprised naive CXCR3- CD8+ T cells from blood. Stated subset: CD45RO-CCR7+CD27+CD95- naive CD8+ T cells lacking CXCR3 (TNR3-). The TCR comes from a human donor in good health. Some clones in this sample may be carry-over from other donors' samples. V is TRBV29-1 and J is TRBJ2-2; TCRdb's D call, TRBD1, is unchecked because there is no DNA. CDR3 sequence: CSVAWGTYTGELFF.